This TCR beta chain derives from a study of blood T cell repertoires in COVID-19. Background on the study: Some COVID-19 samples were acute and others convalescent; all came from the United States, Italy and Spain.

This CDR3 is 11 amino acids long. V lost 6 bases, J lost 6 bases, and 4 bases stayed unmatched. Germline CDR1 is SQVTM and CDR2 is ANQGSEA. In the original workflow: For nucleated cells, counts were estimated from reference gene primer amplification. The assay was immunoSEQ multiplex PCR, and TCRdb's table has in-frame clones only and misses some. The DNA gave D and trimming, while V, J and clone size come from that table. Here the sample spans around 100,000 clones, about 90% being singletons. Sequenced sample: peripheral blood. The chain carries TRBV29-1 and TRBJ1-2, with 7 bases lining up with TRBD1. The receptor was derived from a man aged 18 to 29 with COVID-19, enrolled during active disease. The CDR3 nucleotides are TGCAGCGTCTGGACAGGAGATGGCTACACCTTC. Its protein product is CSVWTGDGYTF.